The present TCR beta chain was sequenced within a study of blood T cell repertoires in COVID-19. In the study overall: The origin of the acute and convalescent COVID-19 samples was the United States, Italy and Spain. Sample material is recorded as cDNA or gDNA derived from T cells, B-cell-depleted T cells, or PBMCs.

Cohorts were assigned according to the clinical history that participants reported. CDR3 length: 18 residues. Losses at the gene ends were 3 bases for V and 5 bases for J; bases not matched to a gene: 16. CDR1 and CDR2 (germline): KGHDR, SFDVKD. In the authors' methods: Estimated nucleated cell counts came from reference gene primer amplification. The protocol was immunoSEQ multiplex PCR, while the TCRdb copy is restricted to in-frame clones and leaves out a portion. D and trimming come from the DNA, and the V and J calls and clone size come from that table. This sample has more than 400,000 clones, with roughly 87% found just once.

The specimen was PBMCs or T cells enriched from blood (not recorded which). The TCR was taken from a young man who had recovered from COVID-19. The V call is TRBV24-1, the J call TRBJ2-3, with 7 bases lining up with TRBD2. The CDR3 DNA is TGTGCCACCAGTGATGGGAGAAGACTAGCCAATGGGAGAGATACGCAGTATTTT. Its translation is CATSDGRRLANGRDTQYF.